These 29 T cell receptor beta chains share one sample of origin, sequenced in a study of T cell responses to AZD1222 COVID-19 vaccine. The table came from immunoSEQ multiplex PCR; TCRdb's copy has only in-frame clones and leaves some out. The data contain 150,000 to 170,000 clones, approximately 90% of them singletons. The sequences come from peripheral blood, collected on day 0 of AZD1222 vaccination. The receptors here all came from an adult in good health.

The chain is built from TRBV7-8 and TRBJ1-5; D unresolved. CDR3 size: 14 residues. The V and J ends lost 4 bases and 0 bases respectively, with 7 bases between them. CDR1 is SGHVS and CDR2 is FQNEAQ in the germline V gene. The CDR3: CASSSRASNQPQHF. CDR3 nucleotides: TGTGCCAGCAGCTCTAGGGCTAGCAATCAGCCCCAGCATTTT.

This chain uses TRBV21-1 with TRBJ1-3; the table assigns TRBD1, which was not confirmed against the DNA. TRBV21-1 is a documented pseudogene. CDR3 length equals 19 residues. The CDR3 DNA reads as TGTGCCAGCAGCGAAATTGGGACACCGCATATTTTTTCTGGAAACACCATATATTTT. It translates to CASSEIGTPHIFSGNTIYF.

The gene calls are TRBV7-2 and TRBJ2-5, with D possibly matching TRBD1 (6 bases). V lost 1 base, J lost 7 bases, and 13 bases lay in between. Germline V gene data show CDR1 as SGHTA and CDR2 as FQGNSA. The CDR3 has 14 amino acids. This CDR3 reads CASSLGQAPGTQYF. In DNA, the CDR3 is TGTGCCAGCAGCTTAGGACAGGCCCCAGGGACCCAGTACTTC.

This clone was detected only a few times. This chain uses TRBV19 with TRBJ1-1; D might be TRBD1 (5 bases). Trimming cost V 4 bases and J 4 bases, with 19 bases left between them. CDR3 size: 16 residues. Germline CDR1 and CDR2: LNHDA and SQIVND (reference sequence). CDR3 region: CASSTPAGAQATEAFF. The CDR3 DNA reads TGTGCCAGTAGTACTCCCGCCGGGGCGCAGGCCACTGAAGCTTTCTTT.

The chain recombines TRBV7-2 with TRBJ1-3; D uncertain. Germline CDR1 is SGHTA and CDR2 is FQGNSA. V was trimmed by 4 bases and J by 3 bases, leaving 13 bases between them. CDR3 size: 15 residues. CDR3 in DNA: TGTGCCAGCAGCTCACCCACCGGGCGTGGAAACACCATATATTTT. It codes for CASSSPTGRGNTIYF.

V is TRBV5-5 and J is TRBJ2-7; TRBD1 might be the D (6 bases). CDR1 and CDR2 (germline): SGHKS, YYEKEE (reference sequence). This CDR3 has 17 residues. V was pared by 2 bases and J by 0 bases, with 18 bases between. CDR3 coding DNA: TGTGCCAGCAGCTTTGGGTATTCGGACAGCAGCTCCTACGAGCAGTACTTC. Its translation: CASSFGYSDSSSYEQYF.

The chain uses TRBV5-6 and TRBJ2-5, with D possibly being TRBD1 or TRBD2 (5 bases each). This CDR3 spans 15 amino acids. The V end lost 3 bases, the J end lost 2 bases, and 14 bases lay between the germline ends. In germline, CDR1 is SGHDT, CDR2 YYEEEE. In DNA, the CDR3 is TGTGCCAGCAGCTACACCGGGACGGCTCAAGAGACCCAGTACTTC. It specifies CASSYTGTAQETQYF.

In DNA form, the CDR3 reads TGTGCCAGCAGAGACAGGGGGTCCGGGGAGCTGTTTTTT. Its protein is CASRDRGSGELFF. The V and J genes are TRBV6-5 and TRBJ2-2; 9 nucleotides agree with TRBD1. The CDR3 consists of 13 residues. The V gene's germline CDR1 is MNHEY and CDR2 SVGAGI. V lost 6 bases to trimming and J lost 6 bases; unmatched junction nucleotides: 2.

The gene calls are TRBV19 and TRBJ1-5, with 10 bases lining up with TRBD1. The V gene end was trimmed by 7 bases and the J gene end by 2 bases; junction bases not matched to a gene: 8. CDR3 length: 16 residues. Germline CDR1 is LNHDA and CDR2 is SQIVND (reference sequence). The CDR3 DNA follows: TGTGCCAGTACAGGACAGGGGGGTCTGCGCAATCAGCCCCAGCATTTT. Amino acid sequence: CASTGQGGLRNQPQHF.

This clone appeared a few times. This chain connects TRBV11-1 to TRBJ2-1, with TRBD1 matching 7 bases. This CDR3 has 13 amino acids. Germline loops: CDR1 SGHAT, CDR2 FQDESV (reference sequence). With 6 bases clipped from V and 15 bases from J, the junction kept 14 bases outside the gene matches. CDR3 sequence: CASSSGGTFPLFF. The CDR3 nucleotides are TGTGCCAGCAGTTCAGGGGGTACTTTCCCTTTGTTCTTC. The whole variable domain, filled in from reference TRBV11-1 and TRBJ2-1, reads EAEVAQSPRYKITEKSQAVAFWCDPISGHATLYWYRQILGQGPELLVQFQDESVVDDSQLPKDRFSAERLKGVDSTLKIQPAELGDSAMYLCASSSGGTFPLFFGPGTRLTVL.

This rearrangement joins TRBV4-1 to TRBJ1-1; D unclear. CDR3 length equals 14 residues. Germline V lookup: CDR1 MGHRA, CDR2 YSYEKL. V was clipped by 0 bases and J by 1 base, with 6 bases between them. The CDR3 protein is CASSQDFGNTEAFF. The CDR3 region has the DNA TGCGCCAGCAGCCAAGATTTCGGGAACACTGAAGCTTTCTTT.

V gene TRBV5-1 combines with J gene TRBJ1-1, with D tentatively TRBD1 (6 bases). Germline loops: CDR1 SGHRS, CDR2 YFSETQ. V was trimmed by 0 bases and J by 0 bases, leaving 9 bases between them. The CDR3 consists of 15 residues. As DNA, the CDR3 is TGCGCCAGCAGCTTGGAGCCAGGGGTGAACACTGAAGCTTTCTTT. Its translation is CASSLEPGVNTEAFF. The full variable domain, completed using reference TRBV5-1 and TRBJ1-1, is KAGVTQTPRYLIKTRGQQVTLSCSPISGHRSVSWYQQTPGQGLQFLFEYFSETQRNKGNFPGRFSGRQFSNSRSEMNVSTLELGDSALYLCASSLEPGVNTEAFFGQGTRLTVV.

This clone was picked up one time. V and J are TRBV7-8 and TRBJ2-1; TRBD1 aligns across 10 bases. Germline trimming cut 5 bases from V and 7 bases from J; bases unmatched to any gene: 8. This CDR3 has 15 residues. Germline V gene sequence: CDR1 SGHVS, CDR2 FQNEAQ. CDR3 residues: CASSAGQGGWNEQFF. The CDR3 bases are TGTGCCAGCAGCGCAGGACAGGGGGGCTGGAATGAGCAGTTCTTC.

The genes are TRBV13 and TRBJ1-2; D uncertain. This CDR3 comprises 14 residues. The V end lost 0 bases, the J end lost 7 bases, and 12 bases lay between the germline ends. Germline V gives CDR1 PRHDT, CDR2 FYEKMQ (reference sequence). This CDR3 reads CASSLGAAGGGYTF. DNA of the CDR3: TGTGCCAGCAGCTTAGGCGCCGCGGGAGGTGGCTACACCTTC.

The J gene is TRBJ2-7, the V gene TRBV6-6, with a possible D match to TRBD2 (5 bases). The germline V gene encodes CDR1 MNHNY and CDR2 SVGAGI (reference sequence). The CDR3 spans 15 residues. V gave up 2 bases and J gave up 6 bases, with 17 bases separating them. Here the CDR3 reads CASSYGGGLVREQYF. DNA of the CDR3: TGTGCCAGCAGTTACGGTGGCGGGTTGGTCCGCGAGCAGTACTTC.

CDR3 bases: TGTGCCAGCAGCGTAGGACCTGTTTCCCTCCAAGAGACCCAGTACTTC. Amino acid sequence: CASSVGPVSLQETQYF. The rearrangement joins TRBV9 to TRBJ2-5; D gene unclear. CDR1 SGDLS and CDR2 YYNGEE come from the germline V gene. Trimming shortened V by 0 bases and J by 1 base, and 13 bases separated the two germline ends. This CDR3 has 16 amino acids.

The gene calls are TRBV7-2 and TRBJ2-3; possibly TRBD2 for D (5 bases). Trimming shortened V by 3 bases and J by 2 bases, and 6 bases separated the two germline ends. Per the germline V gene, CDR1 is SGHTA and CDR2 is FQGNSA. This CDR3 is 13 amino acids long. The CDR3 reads CASSLTNTDTQYF. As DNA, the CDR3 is TGTGCCAGCAGCTTGACTAACACAGATACGCAGTATTTT.

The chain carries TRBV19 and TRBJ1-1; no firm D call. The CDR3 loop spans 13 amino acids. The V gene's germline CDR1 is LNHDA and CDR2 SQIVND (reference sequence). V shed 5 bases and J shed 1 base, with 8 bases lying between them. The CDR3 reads CASSLSRNTEAFF. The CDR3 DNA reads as TGTGCCAGTAGTCTGTCAAGGAACACTGAAGCTTTCTTT. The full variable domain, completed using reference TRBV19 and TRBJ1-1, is DGGITQSPKYLFRKEGQNVTLSCEQNLNHDAMYWYRQDPGQGLRLIYYSQIVNDFQKGDIAEGYSVSREKKESFPLTVTSAQKNPTAFYLCASSLSRNTEAFFGQGTRLTVV.

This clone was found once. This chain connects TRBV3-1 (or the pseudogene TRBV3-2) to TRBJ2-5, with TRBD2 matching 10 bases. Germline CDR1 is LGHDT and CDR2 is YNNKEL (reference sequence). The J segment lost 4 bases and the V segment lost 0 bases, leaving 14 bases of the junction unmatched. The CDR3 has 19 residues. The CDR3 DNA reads TGTGCCAGCAGCCAAGATCCGGGAGCGGGGGGGTCGCGGGGAGAGACCCAGTACTTC. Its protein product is CASSQDPGAGGSRGETQYF.

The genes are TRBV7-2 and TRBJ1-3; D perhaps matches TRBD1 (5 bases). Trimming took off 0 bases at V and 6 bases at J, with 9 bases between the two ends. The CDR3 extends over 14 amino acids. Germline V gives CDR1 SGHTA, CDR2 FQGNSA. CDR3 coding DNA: TGTGCCAGCAGCTTAGCAGTCGGGACAAACACCATATATTTT. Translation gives CASSLAVGTNTIYF.

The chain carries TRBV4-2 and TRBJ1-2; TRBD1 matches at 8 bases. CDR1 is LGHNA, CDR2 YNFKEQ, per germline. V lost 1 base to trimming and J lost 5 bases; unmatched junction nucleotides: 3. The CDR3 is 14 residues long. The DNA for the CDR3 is TGTGCCAGCAGCCAAGGACAGGGGTCTTATGGCTACACCTTC. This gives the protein CASSQGQGSYGYTF.

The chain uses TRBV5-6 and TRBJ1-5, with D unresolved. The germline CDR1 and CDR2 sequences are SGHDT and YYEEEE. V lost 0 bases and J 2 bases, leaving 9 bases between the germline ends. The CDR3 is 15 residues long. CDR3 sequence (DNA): TGTGCCAGCAGCTTGGCCGGACGGGGCAATCAGCCCCAGCATTTT. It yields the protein CASSLAGRGNQPQHF. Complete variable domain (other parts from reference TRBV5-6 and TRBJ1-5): DAGVTQSPTHLIKTRGQQVTLRCSPKSGHDTVSWYQQALGQGPQFIFQYYEEEERQRGNFPDRFSGHQFPNYSSELNVNALLLGDSALYLCASSLAGRGNQPQHFGDGTRLSIL.

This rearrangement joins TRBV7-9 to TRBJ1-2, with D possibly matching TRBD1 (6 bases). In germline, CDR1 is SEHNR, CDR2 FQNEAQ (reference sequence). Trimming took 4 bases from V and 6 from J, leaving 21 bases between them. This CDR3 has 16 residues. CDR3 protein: CASSSKRPTPGDGYTF. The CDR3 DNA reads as TGTGCCAGCAGCTCCAAACGCCCCACACCAGGGGATGGCTACACCTTC.

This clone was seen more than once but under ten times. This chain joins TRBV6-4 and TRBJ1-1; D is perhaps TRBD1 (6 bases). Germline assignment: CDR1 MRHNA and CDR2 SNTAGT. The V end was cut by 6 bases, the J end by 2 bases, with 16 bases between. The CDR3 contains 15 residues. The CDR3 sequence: CASRNPGTPNTEAFF. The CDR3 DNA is TGTGCCAGCAGAAACCCCGGGACACCTAACACTGAAGCTTTCTTT.

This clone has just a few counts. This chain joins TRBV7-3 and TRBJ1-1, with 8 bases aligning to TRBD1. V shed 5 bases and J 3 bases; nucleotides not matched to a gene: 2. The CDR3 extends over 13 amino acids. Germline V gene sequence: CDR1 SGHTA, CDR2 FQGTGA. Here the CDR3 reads CASSPDRDTEAFF. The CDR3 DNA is TGTGCCAGCAGCCCGGACAGGGACACTGAAGCTTTCTTT. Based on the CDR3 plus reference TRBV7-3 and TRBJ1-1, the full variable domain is GAGVSQTPSNKVTEKGKYVELRCDPISGHTALYWYRQSLGQGPEFLIYFQGTGAADDSGLPNDRFFAVRPEGSVSTLKIQRTERGDSAVYLCASSPDRDTEAFFGQGTRLTVV.

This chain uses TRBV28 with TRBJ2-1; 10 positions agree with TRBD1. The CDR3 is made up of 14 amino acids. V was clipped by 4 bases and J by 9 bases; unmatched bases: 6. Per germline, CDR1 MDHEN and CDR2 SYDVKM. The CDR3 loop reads CASSYGQGVSEQFF. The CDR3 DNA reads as TGTGCCAGCAGTTACGGACAGGGGGTTAGTGAGCAGTTCTTC. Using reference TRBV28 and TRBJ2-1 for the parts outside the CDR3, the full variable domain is DVKVTQSSRYLVKRTGEKVFLECVQDMDHENMFWYRQDPGLGLRLIYFSYDVKMKEKGDIPEGYSVSREKKERFSLILESASTNQTSMYLCASSYGQGVSEQFFGPGTRLTVL.

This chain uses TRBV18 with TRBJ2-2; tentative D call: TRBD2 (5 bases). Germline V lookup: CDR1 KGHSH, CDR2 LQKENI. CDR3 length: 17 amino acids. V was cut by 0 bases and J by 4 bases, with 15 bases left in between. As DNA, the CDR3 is TGTGCCAGCTCACCACCTGGCCGCCTCGCGGGCACCGGGGAGCTGTTTTTT. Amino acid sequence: CASSPPGRLAGTGELFF.

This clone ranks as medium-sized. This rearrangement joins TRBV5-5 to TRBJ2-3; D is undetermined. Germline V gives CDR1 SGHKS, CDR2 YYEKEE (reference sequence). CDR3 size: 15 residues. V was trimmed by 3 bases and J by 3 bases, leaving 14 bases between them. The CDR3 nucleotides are TGTGCCAGCAGCTATCAGGAAGTTGAAACAGATACGCAGTATTTT. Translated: CASSYQEVETDTQYF.

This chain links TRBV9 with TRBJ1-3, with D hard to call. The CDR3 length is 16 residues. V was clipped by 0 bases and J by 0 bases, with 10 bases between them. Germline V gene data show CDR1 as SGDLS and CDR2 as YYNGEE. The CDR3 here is CASSVDGLPSGNTIYF. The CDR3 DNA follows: TGTGCCAGCAGCGTAGACGGGCTCCCCTCTGGAAACACCATATATTTT.